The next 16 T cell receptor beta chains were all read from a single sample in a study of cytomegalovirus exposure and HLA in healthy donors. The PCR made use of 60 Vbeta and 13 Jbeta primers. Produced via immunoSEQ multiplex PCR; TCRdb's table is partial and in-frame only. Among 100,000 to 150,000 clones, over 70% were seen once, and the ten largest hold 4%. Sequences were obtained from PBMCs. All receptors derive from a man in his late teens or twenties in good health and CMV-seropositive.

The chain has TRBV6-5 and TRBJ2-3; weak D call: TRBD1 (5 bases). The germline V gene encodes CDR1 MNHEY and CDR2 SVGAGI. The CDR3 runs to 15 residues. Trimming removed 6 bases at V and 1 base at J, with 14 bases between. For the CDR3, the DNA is TGTGCCAGCAGCCGATCCTCGACAGGCACAGATACGCAGTATTTT. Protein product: CASSRSSTGTDTQYF.

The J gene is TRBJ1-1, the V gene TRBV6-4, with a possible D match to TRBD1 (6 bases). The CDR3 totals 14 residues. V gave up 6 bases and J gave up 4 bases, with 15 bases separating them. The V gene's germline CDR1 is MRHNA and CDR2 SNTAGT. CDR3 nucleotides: TGTGCCAGCAGCCTCAGGGGTGAAGGCACTGAAGCTTTCTTT. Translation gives CASSLRGEGTEAFF.

The CDR3 DNA is TGCGCCAGCAGCCAACGATCCCCGGGACAGGGGGTCACTGAAGCTTTCTTT. It translates to CASSQRSPGQGVTEAFF. This chain uses TRBV4-1 with TRBJ1-1; 11 bases match TRBD1. This CDR3 comprises 17 residues. The V gene end was trimmed by 2 bases and the J gene end by 4 bases; junction bases not matched to a gene: 9. Germline V CDR1 and CDR2: MGHRA, YSYEKL.

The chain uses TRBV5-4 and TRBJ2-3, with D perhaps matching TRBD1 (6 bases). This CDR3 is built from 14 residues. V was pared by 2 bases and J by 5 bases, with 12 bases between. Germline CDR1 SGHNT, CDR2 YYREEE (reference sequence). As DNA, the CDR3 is TGTGCCAGCAGCTTTAACAGGGTGGGAGATACGCAGTATTTT. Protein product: CASSFNRVGDTQYF.

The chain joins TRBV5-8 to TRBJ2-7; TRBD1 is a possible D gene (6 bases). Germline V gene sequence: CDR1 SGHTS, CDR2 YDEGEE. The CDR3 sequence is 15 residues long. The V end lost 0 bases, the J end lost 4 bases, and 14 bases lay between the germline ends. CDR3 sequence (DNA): TGTGCCAGCAGCTTGGTTCGCAGGGGATTGTACGAGCAGTACTTC. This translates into CASSLVRRGLYEQYF.

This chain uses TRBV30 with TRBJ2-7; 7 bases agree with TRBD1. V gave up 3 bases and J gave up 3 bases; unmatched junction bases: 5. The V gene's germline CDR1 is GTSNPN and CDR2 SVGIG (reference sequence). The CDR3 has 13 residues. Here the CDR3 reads CAWRRTGLYEQYF. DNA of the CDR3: TGTGCCTGGAGGCGGACAGGCCTCTACGAGCAGTACTTC.

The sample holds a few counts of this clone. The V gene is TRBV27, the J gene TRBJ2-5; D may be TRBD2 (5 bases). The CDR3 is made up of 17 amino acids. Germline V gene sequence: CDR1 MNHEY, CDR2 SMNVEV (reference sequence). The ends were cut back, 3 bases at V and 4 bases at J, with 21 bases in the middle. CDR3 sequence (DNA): TGTGCCAGCAGTTTCAAGGCGGGCGGAAACTCGGGAGAGACCCAGTACTTC. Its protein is CASSFKAGGNSGETQYF.

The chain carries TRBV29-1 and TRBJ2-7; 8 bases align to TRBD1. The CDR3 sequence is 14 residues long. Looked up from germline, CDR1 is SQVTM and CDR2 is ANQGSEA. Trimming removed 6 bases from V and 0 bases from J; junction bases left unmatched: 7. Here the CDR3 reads CSVLDRGLSYEQYF. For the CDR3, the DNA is TGCAGCGTACTAGACAGGGGCCTCTCCTACGAGCAGTACTTC.

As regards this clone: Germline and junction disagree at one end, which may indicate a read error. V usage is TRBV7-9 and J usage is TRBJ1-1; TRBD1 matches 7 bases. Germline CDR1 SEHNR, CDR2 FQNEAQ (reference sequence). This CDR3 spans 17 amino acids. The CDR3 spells CASSPVRGQLKNAEAFF. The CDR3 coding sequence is TGTGCCAGCAGCCCAGTCCGGGGACAGCTTAAGAACGCTGAAGCTTTCTTT.

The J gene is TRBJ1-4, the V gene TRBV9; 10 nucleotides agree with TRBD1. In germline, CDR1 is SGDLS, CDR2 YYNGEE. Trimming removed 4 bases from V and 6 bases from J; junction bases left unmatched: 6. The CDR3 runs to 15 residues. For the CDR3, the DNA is TGTGCCAGCAGCTCAAGGGGGACAGGGGATGAAAAACTGTTTTTT. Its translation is CASSSRGTGDEKLFF.

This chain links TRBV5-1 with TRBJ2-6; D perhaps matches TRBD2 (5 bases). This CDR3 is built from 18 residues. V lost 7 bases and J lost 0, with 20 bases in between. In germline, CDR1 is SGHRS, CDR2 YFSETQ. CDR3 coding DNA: TGCGCCAGCGCCCCAGGCTTCATACTAGGCTCTGGGGCCAACGTCCTGACTTTC. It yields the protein CASAPGFILGSGANVLTF.

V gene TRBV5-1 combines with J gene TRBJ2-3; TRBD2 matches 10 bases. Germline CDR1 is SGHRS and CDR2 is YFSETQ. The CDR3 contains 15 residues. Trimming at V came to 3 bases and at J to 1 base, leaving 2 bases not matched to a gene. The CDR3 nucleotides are TGCGCCAGCAGCTCCGGACTAGCGGGCACAGATACGCAGTATTTT. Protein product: CASSSGLAGTDTQYF. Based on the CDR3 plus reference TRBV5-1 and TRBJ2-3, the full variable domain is KAGVTQTPRYLIKTRGQQVTLSCSPISGHRSVSWYQQTPGQGLQFLFEYFSETQRNKGNFPGRFSGRQFSNSRSEMNVSTLELGDSALYLCASSSGLAGTDTQYFGPGTRLTVL.

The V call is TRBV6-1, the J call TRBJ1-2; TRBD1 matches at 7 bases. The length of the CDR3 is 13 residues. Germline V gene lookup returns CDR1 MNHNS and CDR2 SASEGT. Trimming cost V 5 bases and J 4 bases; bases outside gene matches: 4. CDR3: CASSRQGAYGYTF. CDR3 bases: TGTGCCAGCAGTCGACAGGGTGCCTATGGCTACACCTTC.

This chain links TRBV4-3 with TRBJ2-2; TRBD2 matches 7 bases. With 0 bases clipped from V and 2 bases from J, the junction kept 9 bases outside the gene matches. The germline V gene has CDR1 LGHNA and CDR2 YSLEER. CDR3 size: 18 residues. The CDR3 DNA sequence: TGCGCCAGCAGCCAAGAGTCTGGGCTAGCGGAAAACACCGGGGAGCTGTTTTTT. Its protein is CASSQESGLAENTGELFF.

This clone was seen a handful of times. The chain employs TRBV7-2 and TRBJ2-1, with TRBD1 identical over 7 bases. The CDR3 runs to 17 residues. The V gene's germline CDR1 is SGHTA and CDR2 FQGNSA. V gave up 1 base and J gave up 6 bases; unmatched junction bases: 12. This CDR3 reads CASSLVQGYGISNEQFF. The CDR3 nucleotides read TGTGCCAGCAGCTTAGTACAGGGGTATGGAATCTCCAATGAGCAGTTCTTC. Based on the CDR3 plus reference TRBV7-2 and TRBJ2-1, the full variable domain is GAGVSQSPSNKVTEKGKDVELRCDPISGHTALYWYRQSLGQGLEFLIYFQGNSAPDKSGLPSDRFSAERTGGSVSTLTIQRTQQEDSAVYLCASSLVQGYGISNEQFFGPGTRLTVL.

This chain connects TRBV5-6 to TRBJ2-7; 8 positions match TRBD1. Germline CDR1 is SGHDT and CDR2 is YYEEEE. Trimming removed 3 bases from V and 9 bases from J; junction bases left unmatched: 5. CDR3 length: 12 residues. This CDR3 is CASSSTGAGQYF. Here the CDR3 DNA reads TGTGCCAGCAGCTCGACAGGGGCTGGGCAGTACTTC.